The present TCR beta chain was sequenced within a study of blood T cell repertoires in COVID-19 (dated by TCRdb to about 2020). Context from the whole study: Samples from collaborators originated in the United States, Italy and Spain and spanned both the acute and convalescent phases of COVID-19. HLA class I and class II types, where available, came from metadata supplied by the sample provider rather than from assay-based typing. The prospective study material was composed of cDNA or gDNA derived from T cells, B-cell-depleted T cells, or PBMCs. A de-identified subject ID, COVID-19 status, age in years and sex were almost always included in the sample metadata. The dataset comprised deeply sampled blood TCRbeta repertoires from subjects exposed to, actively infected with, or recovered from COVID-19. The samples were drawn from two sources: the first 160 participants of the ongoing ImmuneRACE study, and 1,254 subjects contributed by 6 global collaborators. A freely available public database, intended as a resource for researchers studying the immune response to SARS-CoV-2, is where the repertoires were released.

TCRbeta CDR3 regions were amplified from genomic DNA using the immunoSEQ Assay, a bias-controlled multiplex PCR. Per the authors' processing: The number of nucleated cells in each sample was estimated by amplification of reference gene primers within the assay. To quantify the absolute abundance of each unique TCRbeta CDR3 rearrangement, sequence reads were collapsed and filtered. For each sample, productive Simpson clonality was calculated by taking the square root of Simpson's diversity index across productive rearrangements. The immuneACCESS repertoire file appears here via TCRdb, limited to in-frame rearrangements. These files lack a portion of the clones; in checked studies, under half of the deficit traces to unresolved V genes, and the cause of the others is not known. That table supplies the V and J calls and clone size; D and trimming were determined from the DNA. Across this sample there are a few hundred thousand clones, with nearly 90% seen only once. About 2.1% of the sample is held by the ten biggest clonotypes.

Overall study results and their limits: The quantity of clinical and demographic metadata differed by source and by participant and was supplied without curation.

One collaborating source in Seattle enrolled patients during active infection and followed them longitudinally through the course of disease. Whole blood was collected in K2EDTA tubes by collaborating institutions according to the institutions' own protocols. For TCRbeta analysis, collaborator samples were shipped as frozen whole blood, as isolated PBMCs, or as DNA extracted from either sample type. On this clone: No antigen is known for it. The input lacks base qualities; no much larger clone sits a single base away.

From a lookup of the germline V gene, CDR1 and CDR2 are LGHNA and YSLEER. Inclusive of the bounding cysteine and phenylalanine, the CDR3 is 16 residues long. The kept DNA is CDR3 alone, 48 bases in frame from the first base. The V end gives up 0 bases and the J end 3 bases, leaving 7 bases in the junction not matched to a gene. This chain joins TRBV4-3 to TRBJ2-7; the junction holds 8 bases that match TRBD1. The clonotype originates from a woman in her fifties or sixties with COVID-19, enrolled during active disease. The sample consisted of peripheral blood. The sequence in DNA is TGCGCCAGCAGCCAAGAACCCGGGACAGGCAACTACGAGCAGTACTTC. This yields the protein CASSQEPGTGNYEQYF.